This T cell receptor beta chain comes out of a study of T cell clonality in common variable immunodeficiency. Study results and limitations: In common variable immunodeficiency, TCR beta chains reportedly carried fewer deletions and N-nucleotide insertions.

This table comes from immunoSEQ multiplex PCR, and its TCRdb copy is limited to in-frame clones, with some not included. Listed for the sample are fewer than 25,000 clones, none seen a single time. Germline lookup yields CDR1 MNHEY and CDR2 SVGEGT. V lost 4 bases and J 0 bases, leaving 13 bases between the germline ends. The CDR3 has 16 residues. This clone came up many times. Its antigen remains unidentified. The CDR3 end falls 3 residues outside the read, so it is completed with the germline J gene. This receptor was taken from a human donor with common variable immunodeficiency. The sequenced material came from peripheral blood mononuclear cells. This chain connects TRBV6-2 or TRBV6-3 to TRBJ2-4; tentative D call: TRBD1 (6 bases). The CDR3 spells CASSSGQTIAKNIQYF. Incomplete CDR3 DNA: TGTGCCAGCAGTTCAGGACAGACAATAGCCAAAAACATT.